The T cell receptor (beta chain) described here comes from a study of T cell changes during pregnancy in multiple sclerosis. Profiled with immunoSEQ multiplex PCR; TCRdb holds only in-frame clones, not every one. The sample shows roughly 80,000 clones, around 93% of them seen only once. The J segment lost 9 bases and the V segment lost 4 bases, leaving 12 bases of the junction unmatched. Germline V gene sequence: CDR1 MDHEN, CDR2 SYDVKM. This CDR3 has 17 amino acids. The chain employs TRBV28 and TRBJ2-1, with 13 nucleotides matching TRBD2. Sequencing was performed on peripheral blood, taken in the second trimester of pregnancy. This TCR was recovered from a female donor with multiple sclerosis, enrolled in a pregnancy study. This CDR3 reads CASSYRLAGGKGIEQFF. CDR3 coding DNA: TGTGCCAGCAGTTACCGACTAGCGGGGGGCAAAGGAATTGAGCAGTTCTTC.